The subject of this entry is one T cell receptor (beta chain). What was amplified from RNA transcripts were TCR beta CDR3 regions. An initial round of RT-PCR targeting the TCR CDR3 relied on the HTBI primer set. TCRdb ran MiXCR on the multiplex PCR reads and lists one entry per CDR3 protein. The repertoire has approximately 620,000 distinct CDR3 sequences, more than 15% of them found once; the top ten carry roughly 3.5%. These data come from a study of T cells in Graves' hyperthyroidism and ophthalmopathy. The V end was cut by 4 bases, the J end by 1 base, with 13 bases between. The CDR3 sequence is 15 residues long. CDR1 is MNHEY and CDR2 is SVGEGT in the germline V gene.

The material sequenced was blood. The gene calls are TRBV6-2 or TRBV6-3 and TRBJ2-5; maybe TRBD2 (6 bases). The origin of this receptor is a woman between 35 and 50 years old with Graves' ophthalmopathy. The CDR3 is CASSFEEGIQETQYF. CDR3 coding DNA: TGTGCCAGCAGTTTCGAGGAGGGGATCCAAGAGACCCAGTACTTC.